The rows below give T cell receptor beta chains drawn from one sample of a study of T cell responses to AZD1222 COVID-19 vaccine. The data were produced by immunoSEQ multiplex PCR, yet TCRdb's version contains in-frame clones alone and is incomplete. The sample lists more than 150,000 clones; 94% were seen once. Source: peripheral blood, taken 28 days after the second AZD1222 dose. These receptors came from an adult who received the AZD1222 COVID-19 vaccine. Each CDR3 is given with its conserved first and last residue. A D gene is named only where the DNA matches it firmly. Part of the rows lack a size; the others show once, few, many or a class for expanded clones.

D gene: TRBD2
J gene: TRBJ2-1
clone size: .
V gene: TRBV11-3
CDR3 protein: CASSPEDWREGPYNEQFF
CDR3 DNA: TGTGCCAGCAGCCCCGAGGATTGGAGGGAGGGACCCTACAATGAGCAGTTCTTC

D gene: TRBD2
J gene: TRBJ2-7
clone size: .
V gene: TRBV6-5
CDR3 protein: CASSSGLAGTEQYF
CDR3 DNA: TGTGCCAGCAGTTCGGGACTAGCGGGAACCGAGCAGTACTTC

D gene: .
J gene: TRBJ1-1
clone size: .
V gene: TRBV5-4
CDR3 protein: CASSRLLFPTEAFF
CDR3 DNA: TGTGCCAGCAGCCGCTTATTATTTCCCACTGAAGCTTTCTTT

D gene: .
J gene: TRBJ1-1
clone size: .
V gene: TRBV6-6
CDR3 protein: CASRDQVNTEAFF
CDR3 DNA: TGTGCCAGCAGGGACCAAGTGAACACTGAAGCTTTCTTT

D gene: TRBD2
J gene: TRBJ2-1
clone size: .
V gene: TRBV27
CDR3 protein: CASSLSQPGLAGASSYNEQFF
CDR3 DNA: TGTGCCAGCAGTTTGAGCCAACCGGGACTAGCGGGGGCAAGCTCCTACAATGAGCAGTTCTTC

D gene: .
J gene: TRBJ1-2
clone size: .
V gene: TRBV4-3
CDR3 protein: CASSPKFRTNLDYTF
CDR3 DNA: TGCGCCAGCAGCCCCAAGTTCAGGACAAATTTAGACTACACCTTC

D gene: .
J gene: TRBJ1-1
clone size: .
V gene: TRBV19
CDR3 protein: CASSNLLGDLNTEAFF
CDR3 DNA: TGTGCCAGTAGTAATTTACTAGGGGATTTGAACACTGAAGCTTTCTTT

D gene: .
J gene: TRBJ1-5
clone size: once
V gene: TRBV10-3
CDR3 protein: CAISKDPDSNQPQHF
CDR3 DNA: TGTGCCATCAGTAAGGACCCGGACAGCAATCAGCCCCAGCATTTT

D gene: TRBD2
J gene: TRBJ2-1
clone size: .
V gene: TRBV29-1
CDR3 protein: CSVLSLAGGYNEQFF
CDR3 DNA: TGCAGCGTCCTTTCTTTAGCGGGGGGATACAATGAGCAGTTCTTC

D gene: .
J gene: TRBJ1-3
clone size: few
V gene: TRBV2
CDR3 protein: CASINSLSGNTIYF
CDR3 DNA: TGTGCCAGCATTAATTCCCTCTCTGGAAACACCATATATTTT

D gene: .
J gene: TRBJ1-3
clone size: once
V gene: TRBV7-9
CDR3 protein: CASSARGDVGNTIYF
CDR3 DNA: TGTGCCAGCAGTGCTCGAGGCGACGTTGGAAACACCATATATTTT

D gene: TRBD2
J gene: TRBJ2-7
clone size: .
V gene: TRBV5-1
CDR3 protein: CASSLSGGYEQYF
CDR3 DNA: TGCGCCAGCAGCTTGTCGGGGGGCTACGAGCAGTACTTC

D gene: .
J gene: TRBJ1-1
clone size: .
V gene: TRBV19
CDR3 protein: CALGRGTEAFF
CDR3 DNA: TGTGCCCTGGGGAGGGGCACTGAAGCTTTCTTT

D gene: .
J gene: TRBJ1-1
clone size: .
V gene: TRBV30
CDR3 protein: CAWSVLGPAAGTEAFF
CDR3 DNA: TGTGCCTGGAGTGTACTGGGCCCCGCGGCGGGCACTGAAGCTTTCTTT

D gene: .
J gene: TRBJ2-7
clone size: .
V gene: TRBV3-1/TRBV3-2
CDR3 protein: CASSPQSSYEQYF
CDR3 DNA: TGTGCCAGCAGCCCTCAGAGCTCCTACGAGCAGTACTTC

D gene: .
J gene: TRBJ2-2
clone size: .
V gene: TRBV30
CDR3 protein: CALGWHIDTGELFF
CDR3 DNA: TGTGCGTTAGGATGGCATATCGACACCGGGGAGCTGTTTTTT

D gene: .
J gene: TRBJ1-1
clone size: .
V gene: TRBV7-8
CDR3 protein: CASSLRVVDTEAFF
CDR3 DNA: TGTGCCAGCAGCCTCAGGGTTGTGGACACTGAAGCTTTCTTT

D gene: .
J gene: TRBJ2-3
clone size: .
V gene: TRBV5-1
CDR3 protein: CASGGGQGLTDTQYF
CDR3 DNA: TGCGCCAGCGGGGGCGGCCAAGGCCTCACAGATACGCAGTATTTT

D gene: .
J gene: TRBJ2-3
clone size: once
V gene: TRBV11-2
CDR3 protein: CASSRTFTDTQYF
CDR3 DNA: TGTGCCAGCAGCCGGACTTTTACAGATACGCAGTATTTT

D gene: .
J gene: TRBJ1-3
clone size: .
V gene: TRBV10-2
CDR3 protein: CASSESRQQGNTIYF
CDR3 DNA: TGCGCCAGCAGTGAGTCGCGACAGCAGGGAAACACCATATATTTT

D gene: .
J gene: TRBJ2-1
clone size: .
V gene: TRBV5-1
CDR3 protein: CASSLRLWDDGNEQFF
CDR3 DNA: TGCGCCAGCAGCCTTCGTTTGTGGGACGATGGTAATGAGCAGTTCTTC

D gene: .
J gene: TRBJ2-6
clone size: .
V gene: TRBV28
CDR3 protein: CASSPVQHSGSNVLTF
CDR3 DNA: TGTGCCAGCAGTCCTGTCCAGCACTCTGGTTCCAACGTCCTGACTTTC

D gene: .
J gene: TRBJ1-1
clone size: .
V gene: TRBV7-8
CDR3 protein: CASSRREGLNTEAFF
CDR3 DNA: TGTGCCAGCAGCCGGCGGGAGGGGCTGAACACTGAAGCTTTCTTT

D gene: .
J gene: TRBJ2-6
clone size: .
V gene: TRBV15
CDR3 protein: CATSRDPDSGANVLTF
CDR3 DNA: TGTGCCACCAGCAGAGATCCCGACTCTGGGGCCAACGTCCTGACTTTC

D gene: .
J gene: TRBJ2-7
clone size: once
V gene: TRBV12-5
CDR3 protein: CASGLAYNEQYF
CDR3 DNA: TGTGCTAGTGGTTTGGCTTACAACGAGCAGTACTTC

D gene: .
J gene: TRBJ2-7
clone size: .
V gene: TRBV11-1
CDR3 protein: CASSLEKGRRSDF
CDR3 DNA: TGTGCCAGCAGCTTGGAGAAGGGCCGCCGCTCCGACTTC

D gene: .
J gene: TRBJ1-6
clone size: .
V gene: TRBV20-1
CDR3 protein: CSASGPSSPLHF
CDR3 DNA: TGCAGTGCTAGTGGGCCCAGTTCACCCCTCCACTTT

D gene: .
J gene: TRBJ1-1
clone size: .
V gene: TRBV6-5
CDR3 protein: CASSYGWSRNTEAFF
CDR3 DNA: TGTGCCAGCAGTTATGGGTGGTCGAGGAACACTGAAGCTTTCTTT

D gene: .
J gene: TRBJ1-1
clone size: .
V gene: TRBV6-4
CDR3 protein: CASSPGENTEAFF
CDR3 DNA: TGTGCCAGCAGTCCTGGAGAGAACACTGAAGCTTTCTTT

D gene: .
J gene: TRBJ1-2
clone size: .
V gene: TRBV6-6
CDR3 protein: CASSPQEQGGYTF
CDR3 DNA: TGTGCCAGCAGTCCACAGGAACAAGGGGGCTACACCTTC

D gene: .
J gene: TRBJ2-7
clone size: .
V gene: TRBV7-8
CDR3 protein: CASSPEDYEQYF
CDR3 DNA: TGTGCCAGCAGCCCTGAGGACTACGAGCAGTACTTC

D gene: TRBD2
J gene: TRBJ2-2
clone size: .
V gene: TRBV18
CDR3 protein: CASSPPGLAGTTGELFF
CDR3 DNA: TGTGCCAGCTCACCACCGGGACTAGCGGGAACCACCGGGGAGCTGTTTTTT

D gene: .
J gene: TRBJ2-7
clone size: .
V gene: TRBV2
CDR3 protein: CASRDRSREQYF
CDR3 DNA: TGTGCCAGCAGGGACCGCTCCCGGGAGCAGTACTTC

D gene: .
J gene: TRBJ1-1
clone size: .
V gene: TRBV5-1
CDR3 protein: CASSLGGGENTEAFF
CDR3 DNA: TGCGCCAGCAGCCTTGGAGGGGGGGAGAACACTGAAGCTTTCTTT

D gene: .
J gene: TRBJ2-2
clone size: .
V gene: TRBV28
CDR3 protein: CASSLRGSGELFF
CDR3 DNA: TGTGCCAGCAGTTTAAGGGGTTCCGGGGAGCTGTTTTTT

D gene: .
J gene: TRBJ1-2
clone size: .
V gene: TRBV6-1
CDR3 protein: CASSEIGYGYTF
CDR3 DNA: TGTGCCAGCAGTGAAATAGGATATGGCTACACCTTC

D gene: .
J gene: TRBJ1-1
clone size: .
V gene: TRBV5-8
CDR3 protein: CASSPRQSYTDEAFF
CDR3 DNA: TGTGCCAGCAGCCCGAGACAGTCTTACACTGATGAAGCTTTCTTT

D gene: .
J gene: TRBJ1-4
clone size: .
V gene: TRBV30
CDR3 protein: CAWSSAYFNTNEKLFF
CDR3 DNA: TGTGCCTGGAGTAGTGCGTATTTTAATACTAATGAAAAACTGTTTTTT

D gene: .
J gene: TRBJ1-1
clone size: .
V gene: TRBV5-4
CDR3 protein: CASSSMNTEAFF
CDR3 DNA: TGTGCCAGCAGCTCGATGAACACTGAAGCTTTCTTT

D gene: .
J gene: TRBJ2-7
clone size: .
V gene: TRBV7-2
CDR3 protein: CASSLHGATSYEQYF
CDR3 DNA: TGTGCCAGCAGCCTCCACGGTGCCACCTCCTACGAGCAGTACTTC

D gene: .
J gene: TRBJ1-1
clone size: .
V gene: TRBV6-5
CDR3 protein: CASSYPGRNTEAFF
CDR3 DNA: TGTGCCAGCAGTTACCCGGGGCGGAACACTGAAGCTTTCTTT

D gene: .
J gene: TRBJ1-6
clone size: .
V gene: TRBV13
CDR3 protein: CASSLRGGRNSPLHF
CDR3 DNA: TGTGCCAGCAGCTTAAGGGGCGGACGCAATTCACCCCTCCACTTT

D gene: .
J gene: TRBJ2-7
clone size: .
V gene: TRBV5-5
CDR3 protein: CASSFLTSTGRGLEQYF
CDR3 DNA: TGTGCCAGCAGCTTCTTAACCTCGACAGGTAGGGGTTTGGAGCAGTACTTC

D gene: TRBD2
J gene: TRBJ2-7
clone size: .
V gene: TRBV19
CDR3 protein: CASSRFAGDEQYF
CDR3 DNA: TGTGCCAGTAGTCGATTTGCGGGAGACGAGCAGTACTTC

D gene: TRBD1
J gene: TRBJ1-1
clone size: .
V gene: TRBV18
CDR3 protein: CASSPGQSTTEAFF
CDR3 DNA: TGTGCCAGCTCCCCGGGACAGAGTACCACTGAAGCTTTCTTT

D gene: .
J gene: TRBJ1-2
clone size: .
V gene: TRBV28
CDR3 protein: CASTRGVGGTNYGYTF
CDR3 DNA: TGTGCCAGCACGCGCGGCGTCGGGGGAACTAACTATGGCTACACCTTC

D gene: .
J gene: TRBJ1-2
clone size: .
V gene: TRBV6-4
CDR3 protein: CASSQEGYSGYTF
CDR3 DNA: TGTGCCAGCAGTCAAGAGGGATACTCCGGCTACACCTTC

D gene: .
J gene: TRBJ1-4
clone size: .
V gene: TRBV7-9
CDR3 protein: CASSLALEEKLFF
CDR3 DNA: TGTGCCAGCAGCTTAGCGTTAGAGGAAAAACTGTTTTTT

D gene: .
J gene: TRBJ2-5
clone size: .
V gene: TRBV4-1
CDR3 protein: CASSQRGGDSRPETQYF
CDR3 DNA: TGCGCCAGCAGCCAAAGAGGAGGCGACAGCCGGCCCGAGACCCAGTACTTC

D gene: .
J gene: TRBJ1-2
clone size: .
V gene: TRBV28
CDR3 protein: CASSSRQVGYTF
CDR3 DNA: TGTGCCAGCAGTTCCCGACAGGTCGGCTACACCTTC

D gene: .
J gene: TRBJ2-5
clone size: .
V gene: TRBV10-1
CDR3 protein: CASSESVGETQYF
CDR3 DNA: TGCGCCAGCAGTGAGTCCGTGGGGGAGACCCAGTACTTC

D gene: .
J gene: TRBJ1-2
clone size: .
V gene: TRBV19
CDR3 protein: CASSSYLQNLNYGYTF
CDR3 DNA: TGTGCCAGTAGTTCTTATCTCCAGAACCTAAACTATGGCTACACCTTC

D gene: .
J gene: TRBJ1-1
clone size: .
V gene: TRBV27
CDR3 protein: CASSLRGLLGNTEAFF
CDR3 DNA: TGTGCCAGCAGCCTCCGTGGGCTGCTGGGGAACACTGAAGCTTTCTTT

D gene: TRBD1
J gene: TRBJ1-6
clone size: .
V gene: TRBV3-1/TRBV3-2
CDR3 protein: CASSARDSNSPLHF
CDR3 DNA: TGTGCCAGCAGCGCCCGGGACAGTAATTCACCCCTCCACTTT

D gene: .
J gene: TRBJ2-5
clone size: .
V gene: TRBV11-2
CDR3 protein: CASSLSLARETQYF
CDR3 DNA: TGTGCCAGCAGCTTATCGCTAGCTAGGGAGACCCAGTACTTC

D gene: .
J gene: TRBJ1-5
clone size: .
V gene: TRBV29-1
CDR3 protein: CSVGAFNQPQHF
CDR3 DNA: TGCAGCGTTGGGGCTTTCAATCAGCCCCAGCATTTT

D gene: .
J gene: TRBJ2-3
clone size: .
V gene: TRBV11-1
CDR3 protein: CASSLKTPKTTDTQYF
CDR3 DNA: TGTGCCAGCAGCTTGAAGACCCCAAAAACTACAGATACGCAGTATTTT